One sample yielded the 11 T cell receptor beta chains listed below, sequenced in a study of human T cells and chemical hapten exposure. From the RACE reads, TCRdb called clonotypes with MiXCR, one entry per CDR3 protein. The repertoire holds a few hundred thousand distinct CDR3 sequences, more than 5% seen once, with under 7% in the top ten. The sample's time point: patch test 2, 6 weeks after DPC sensitization. Treatment denoted: therapeutic diphenylcyclopropenone sensitization with weekly scalp DPC. The sample in question was whole blood, obtained in connection with sensitization to the hapten diphenylcyclopropenone (DPC). The receptors derive from a woman aged 18-29 years with alopecia areata. Some clones in this sample may be carry-over from other donors' samples.

CDR3 in DNA: TGTGCCAGCAGCCCCGGGACAGGGGGCGGAAATTCACCCCTCCACTTT. Its translation: CASSPGTGGGNSPLHF. This chain links TRBV6-2 or TRBV6-3 with TRBJ1-6, with TRBD1 matching 12 bases. CDR3 length equals 16 residues. V was clipped by 6 bases and J by 7 bases; unmatched bases: 7. The germline V gene encodes CDR1 MNHEY and CDR2 SVGEGT.

The chain is built from TRBV20-1 and TRBJ1-1; no definite D call. The germline gives CDR1 DFQATT, CDR2 SNEGSKA (reference sequence). The CDR3 is 14 residues long. Trimming took 2 bases from V and 4 from J, leaving 14 bases between them. CDR3 DNA: TGCAGTGCTAGATCGGTGGGGAGGATCACTGAAGCTTTCTTT. Its protein is CSARSVGRITEAFF.

J is TRBJ2-1 and V is TRBV7-3; D unresolved. Germline-derived CDR1 and CDR2 are SGHTA and FQGTGA. CDR3 length equals 13 residues. V was pared by 2 bases and J by 9 bases, with 11 bases between. The CDR3 sequence: CASSLGFSGEQFF. CDR3 in DNA: TGTGCCAGCAGCTTAGGATTTTCCGGTGAGCAGTTCTTC.

This sequence joins TRBV3-1 and TRBJ2-3, with TRBD2 matching 14 bases. The V and J ends lost 4 bases and 6 bases, in that order; junction bases with no gene match: 6. This CDR3 comprises 16 residues. The germline gives CDR1 LGHDT, CDR2 YNNKEL (reference sequence). The CDR3 DNA sequence: TGTGCCAGCAGCCGCAGGACTAGCGGGGGGAGTGATACGCAGTATTTT. It is translated as CASSRRTSGGSDTQYF.

This clonotype has more than one count but fewer than ten. The chain combines TRBV6-2 or TRBV6-3 with TRBJ2-7, with D unclear. The CDR3 totals 16 residues. Germline lookup yields CDR1 MNHEY and CDR2 SVGEGT. With 4 bases removed from V and 0 bases from J, the gap between germline ends came to 16 bases. The CDR3 region has the DNA TGTGCCAGCAGTTCACTAAGAGGTAGGGCCTCCTACGAGCAGTACTTC. Translation gives CASSSLRGRASYEQYF.

The chain links TRBV6-6 to TRBJ2-7, with 7 positions matching TRBD1. The CDR3 loop spans 12 amino acids. Germline V CDR1 and CDR2: MNHNY, SVGAGI (reference sequence). Losses at the gene ends were 6 bases for V and 5 bases for J; bases not matched to a gene: 4. The CDR3 here is CASRLQGNEQYF. CDR3 in DNA: TGTGCCAGCAGGCTACAGGGGAACGAGCAGTACTTC.

This clonotype appeared a few times. The chain joins TRBV28 to TRBJ1-1; 8 bases line up with TRBD1. The CDR3 totals 14 residues. Germline V gene lookup returns CDR1 MDHEN and CDR2 SYDVKM. Losses at the gene ends were 5 bases for V and 5 bases for J; bases not matched to a gene: 7. This CDR3 is CASSGADRETEAFF. DNA for the CDR3: TGTGCCAGCAGTGGGGCGGACAGGGAGACTGAAGCTTTCTTT.

This clonotype was detected only a few times. The chain is built from TRBV12-3 or TRBV12-4 and TRBJ2-2; the match to TRBD1 covers 7 bases. V shed 6 bases and J 3 bases; nucleotides not matched to a gene: 4. The CDR3 totals 14 residues. CDR3 sequence reads: CASRRDSYTGELFF. CDR3 nucleotides: TGTGCCAGCAGGAGGGACAGTTACACCGGGGAGCTGTTTTTT.

This clonotype showed up many times. The gene calls are TRBV20-1 and TRBJ1-1; TRBD1 aligns across 7 bases. Unmatched junction bases numbered 6, after V lost 5 bases and J lost 3 bases. Germline CDR1 reads DFQATT; CDR2 reads SNEGSKA (reference sequence). The CDR3 has 13 residues. The CDR3 region has the DNA TGCAGTGCTGGGACAGTTGGATACACTGAAGCTTTCTTT. It codes for CSAGTVGYTEAFF.

V usage is TRBV2 and J usage is TRBJ1-1; D gene uncertain. V gave up 1 base and J gave up 6 bases, with 3 bases separating them. The CDR3 has 11 residues. Germline V gives CDR1 SNHLY, CDR2 FYNNEI. This chain's CDR3 is CASSEDSEAFF. For the CDR3, the DNA is TGTGCCAGCAGTGAAGACTCTGAAGCTTTCTTT.

The J gene is TRBJ2-7, the V gene TRBV27; tentative D call: TRBD2 (5 bases). The CDR3 loop spans 14 amino acids. Germline CDR1 reads MNHEY; CDR2 reads SMNVEV (reference sequence). The V end lost 2 bases, the J end lost 4 bases, and 12 bases lay between the germline ends. Here the CDR3 DNA reads TGTGCCAGCAGTTTAGAGGGCCCGTCGTACGAGCAGTACTTC. Its translation: CASSLEGPSYEQYF.